The 17 T cell receptor beta chains listed next were all sequenced from one sample in a study of blood T cell repertoires in COVID-19. This table comes from immunoSEQ multiplex PCR, and its TCRdb copy is limited to in-frame clones, with some not included. The top ten hold around 9% of the sample, which has around 300,000 clones, over 85% seen once. The sample consisted of PBMCs or T cells enriched from blood (not recorded which). The receptors come from a woman in her thirties who had recovered from COVID-19.

The CDR3, as DNA: TGTGCCACCAGTGATGGGACAGGGCCTCGGGACCAGTACTTC. It is translated as CATSDGTGPRDQYF. The chain carries TRBV24-1 and TRBJ2-5; TRBD1 aligns across 9 bases. After removal of 3 bases from V and 10 bases from J, the junction contained 8 bases not matched to a gene. Germline V gene data show CDR1 as KGHDR and CDR2 as SFDVKD. CDR3 length equals 14 residues.

This clone was detected a few times. The chain is built from TRBV6-4 and TRBJ1-1; 7 nucleotides agree with TRBD1. Germline-derived CDR1 and CDR2 are MRHNA and SNTAGT. CDR3 length: 14 residues. The junction had 4 bases not matched to a gene; V was cut back by 4 bases and J by 2 bases. The CDR3 DNA reads TGTGCCAGCAGTGCCACAGGGGAAAACACTGAAGCTTTCTTT. Protein product: CASSATGENTEAFF.

This clone was detected a few times. The chain employs TRBV12-3 or TRBV12-4 and TRBJ2-7, with 9 bases fitting TRBD1. V was pared by 7 bases and J by 5 bases, with 6 bases of the junction left unmatched. The CDR3 spans 13 residues. The CDR3 DNA reads as TGTGCCAGCACCCCTGGGGACAGGGACGAGCAGTACTTC. This codes for CASTPGDRDEQYF.

The chain is built from TRBV11-2 and TRBJ2-7; D is perhaps TRBD1 (6 bases). Per germline, CDR1 SGHAT and CDR2 FQNNGV. V gave up 1 base and J gave up 9 bases, with 13 bases separating them. This CDR3 comprises 13 residues. This CDR3 is CASSLADSVGQYF. The CDR3 DNA sequence: TGTGCCAGCAGCTTAGCGGACAGTGTCGGGCAGTACTTC.

CDR3 loop: CASTRGGSYGYTF. The DNA of the CDR3 is TGTGCCAGCACCAGAGGAGGGAGCTATGGCTACACCTTC. The rearrangement uses TRBV7-9 and TRBJ1-2; D is uncertain. Trimming removed 7 bases from V and 4 bases from J, with 13 bases in between. The germline CDR1 and CDR2 sequences are SEHNR and FQNEAQ (reference sequence). The CDR3 spans 13 residues.

As DNA, the CDR3 is TGTGCCAGCGGGCTCCTCCCCCAGGGCTACACCTTC. This translates into CASGLLPQGYTF. The V and J genes are TRBV7-2 and TRBJ1-2, with D unresolved. Germline V gene sequence: CDR1 SGHTA, CDR2 FQGNSA. V lost 8 bases and J 8 bases, leaving 15 bases between the germline ends. CDR3 length: 12 residues.

The chain employs TRBV6-5 and TRBJ1-1; D ambiguous. The CDR3 totals 13 residues. Germline V CDR1 and CDR2: MNHEY, SVGAGI. V was cut by 7 bases and J by 4 bases, with 13 bases left in between. The CDR3 coding sequence is TGTGCCAGCATAAGAGGGTTAGGCACTGAAGCTTTCTTT. Translation gives CASIRGLGTEAFF.

This rearrangement joins TRBV27 to TRBJ1-5; 7 bases fit TRBD1. V trimming: 6 bases; J trimming: 1 base; junction bases outside the gene matches: 6. This CDR3 is 15 amino acids long. The germline CDR1 and CDR2 sequences are MNHEY and SMNVEV (reference sequence). CDR3 sequence (DNA): TGTGCCAGCAGAAAAACAGGGGACAGCAATCAGCCCCAGCATTTT. This translates into CASRKTGDSNQPQHF.

The chain joins TRBV5-1 to TRBJ1-6; no reliable D call. Per germline, CDR1 SGHRS and CDR2 YFSETQ. V lost 4 bases and J 5 bases, leaving 4 bases between the germline ends. The CDR3 covers 12 residues. The CDR3: CASSNNNSPLHF. DNA for the CDR3: TGCGCCAGCAGCAATAATAATTCACCCCTCCACTTT.

The gene calls are TRBV3-1 (or the pseudogene TRBV3-2) and TRBJ2-7; D gene unclear. This CDR3 is built from 14 residues. Trimming pared 4 bases from V and 0 bases from J, leaving 10 bases between. Germline CDR1 and CDR2: LGHDT and YNNKEL (reference sequence). This chain's CDR3 is CASSLRGRSYEQYF. The CDR3 coding sequence is TGTGCCAGCAGCCTTCGTGGCCGCTCCTACGAGCAGTACTTC.

This clone was counted between two and nine times. The rearrangement joins TRBV5-1 to TRBJ1-5; a possible D gene is TRBD1 (6 bases). In germline, CDR1 is SGHRS, CDR2 YFSETQ. The CDR3 loop spans 16 amino acids. Trimming stripped 5 bases from V and 3 bases from J, with 18 bases between. The CDR3 sequence: CASSYGPRDTNQPQHF. The CDR3 nucleotides read TGCGCCAGCAGTTATGGACCACGGGACACCAATCAGCCCCAGCATTTT.

V and J are TRBV27 and TRBJ1-2, with D possibly matching TRBD1 (6 bases). The germline CDR1 and CDR2 sequences are MNHEY and SMNVEV (reference sequence). V shed 4 bases and J shed 0 bases, with 15 bases lying between them. CDR3 length: 16 residues. The CDR3 DNA is TGTGCCAGCAGTTCGACAGGATGGCGAGCTAACTATGGCTACACCTTC. Translation: CASSSTGWRANYGYTF.

The chain carries TRBV27 and TRBJ1-3; D is undetermined. Trimming cost V 8 bases and J 1 base, with 12 bases left between them. Germline CDR1 and CDR2: MNHEY and SMNVEV (reference sequence). The CDR3 loop spans 14 amino acids. The DNA of the CDR3 is TGTGCCAGCCGTGCAGGAAAATCTGGAAACACCATATATTTT. This translates into CASRAGKSGNTIYF.

This clone is a singleton in its sample. The genes are TRBV18 and TRBJ1-1; no firm D call. The CDR3 contains 14 residues. Germline V gene data show CDR1 as KGHSH and CDR2 as LQKENI. The V end was cut by 5 bases, the J end by 1 base, with 11 bases between. The CDR3 here is CASSEMQENTEAFF. The CDR3 nucleotides are TGTGCCAGCTCAGAGATGCAGGAGAACACTGAAGCTTTCTTT.

The rearrangement joins TRBV3-1 (or the pseudogene TRBV3-2) to TRBJ2-2; 13 positions agree with TRBD2. The CDR3 is made up of 17 amino acids. V gave up 4 bases and J gave up 7 bases; unmatched junction bases: 9. The germline V gene has CDR1 LGHDT and CDR2 YNNKEL (reference sequence). The CDR3 DNA reads as TGTGCCAGCAGCCCCAGGGGACTAGCGGGATGGGACGGGGAGCTGTTTTTT. Amino acid sequence: CASSPRGLAGWDGELFF.

On this clone itself: This sample also contains other DNA sequences that code for the same CDR3. The rearrangement uses TRBV28 and TRBJ1-2; 7 bases match TRBD1. Germline-derived CDR1 and CDR2 are MDHEN and SYDVKM. This CDR3 region has 11 residues. Written as DNA, the CDR3 is TGTGCTTCGACAGGGAACTATGGCTACACCTTC. Residues: CASTGNYGYTF.

This clone was seen once. V gene TRBV27 combines with J gene TRBJ1-1, with D possibly matching TRBD1 (6 bases). The germline V gene has CDR1 MNHEY and CDR2 SMNVEV (reference sequence). Trimming took off 4 bases at V and 7 bases at J, with 13 bases between the two ends. The CDR3 totals 13 residues. CDR3 in DNA: TGTGCCAGCAGTTGGAGACAGGACGATGAAGCTTTCTTT. Translated, it gives CASSWRQDDEAFF.